The clone carrying this T cell receptor beta chain was picked up one time. The authors' processing: How many nucleated cells were present was estimated from reference gene primer amplification. Method: immunoSEQ multiplex PCR; TCRdb's copy keeps in-frame clones and lacks some. That table supplies the V and J calls and clone size; D and trimming were determined from the DNA. In the table there are approximately 210,000 clones, about 79% of which are singletons. The data were obtained in a study of blood T cell repertoires in COVID-19. Study-level information: Both acute and convalescent COVID-19 samples were obtained from the United States, Italy and Spain. T cells, B-cell-depleted T cells, or PBMCs provided the cDNA or gDNA that served as material.

Cohort 3 donors were reported recovered after two negative PCRs, clearance, or symptom resolution. The V segment lost 6 bases and the J segment 4 bases; nucleotides outside the gene matches: 8. The CDR3 spans 14 residues. CDR1 is ENHRY, CDR2 SYGVKD, per germline. The chain is built from TRBV10-3 and TRBJ1-1; 7 bases are a match to TRBD1. The specimen sequenced was PBMCs or T cells enriched from blood (not recorded which). This TCR derives from a woman in her fifties or sixties who had recovered from COVID-19. CDR3 bases: TGTGCCATCAGCCAACCGACAGGGAGCACTGAAGCTTTCTTT. This gives the protein CAISQPTGSTEAFF.